The 14 T cell receptor beta chains below come from one sample, sequenced in a study of control samples from healthy donors and cancer patients. Sequencing used immunoSEQ multiplex PCR; TCRdb keeps in-frame clones, though not all of them. The profile covers around 83,000 clones, with roughly 93% appearing a single time and roughly 1.2% taken by the ten largest. Material for sequencing was PBMCs. The receptors come from a woman in her thirties or forties with lung cancer.

This clone was found a few times. V usage is TRBV7-2 and J usage is TRBJ2-5, with 9 bases that match TRBD2. This CDR3 region has 19 residues. In germline, CDR1 is SGHTA, CDR2 FQGNSA. With V trimmed by 8 bases and J by 1 base, 20 bases remained unmatched. As DNA, the CDR3 is TGTGCCAGCCGACCCAAAGGCCCAGCTAGCGGGGCCATCCAAGAGACCCAGTACTTC. Its translation is CASRPKGPASGAIQETQYF.

The chain joins TRBV5-6 to TRBJ1-2; D possibly corresponds to TRBD1 (5 bases). The CDR3 loop spans 14 amino acids. V was shortened by 1 base and J by 5 bases, with 12 bases between the two germline ends. Germline values: CDR1 SGHDT, CDR2 YYEEEE. CDR3 sequence reads: CASSLNTGLYGYTF. In nucleotides, the CDR3 is TGTGCCAGCAGCTTGAATACAGGACTGTATGGCTACACCTTC.

V and J are TRBV10-1 and TRBJ1-2; D is ambiguous. The CDR3 loop spans 16 amino acids. CDR1 WNHNN and CDR2 SYGVQD come from the germline V gene (reference sequence). The V and J ends lost 0 bases and 0 bases respectively, with 11 bases between them. CDR3 residues: CASSESMAEANYGYTF. CDR3 DNA: TGCGCCAGCAGTGAGTCGATGGCAGAAGCTAACTATGGCTACACCTTC.

The rearrangement uses TRBV24-1 and TRBJ2-1; the match to TRBD1 covers 8 bases. The CDR3 spans 16 residues. Per germline, CDR1 KGHDR and CDR2 SFDVKD. V trimming: 2 bases; J trimming: 4 bases; junction bases outside the gene matches: 6. The CDR3 sequence is CATSDSQGARYNEQFF. In DNA, the CDR3 is TGTGCCACCAGTGATTCGCAGGGGGCGCGGTACAATGAGCAGTTCTTC.

V gene TRBV3-1 (or the pseudogene TRBV3-2) combines with J gene TRBJ2-3, with D hard to call. CDR3 length: 17 residues. Germline V gene data show CDR1 as LGHDT and CDR2 as YNNKEL (reference sequence). V lost 0 bases and J lost 3, with 16 bases in between. Here the CDR3 reads CASSQENLPARTDTQYF. The CDR3, as DNA: TGTGCCAGCAGCCAAGAAAACCTTCCGGCAAGAACAGATACGCAGTATTTT.

This clone was seen a single time. This chain connects TRBV28 to TRBJ1-4; D is perhaps TRBD1 (5 bases). CDR3 length: 15 residues. Trimming pared 6 bases from V and 5 bases from J, leaving 16 bases between. CDR1 MDHEN and CDR2 SYDVKM come from the germline V gene. CDR3 sequence (DNA): TGTGCCAGCAGCCCGGTCGGGGCAGGAAATGAAAAACTGTTTTTT. Protein product: CASSPVGAGNEKLFF.

The rearrangement joins TRBV7-9 to TRBJ1-3; unclear D gene. The germline V gene encodes CDR1 SEHNR and CDR2 FQNEAQ (reference sequence). CDR3 length: 12 amino acids. The V gene lost 1 base and the J gene lost 3 bases, with 1 base spanning the gap. CDR3 bases: TGTGCCAGCAGCTTAGGTGGAAACACCATATATTTT. Protein: CASSLGGNTIYF.

The V call is TRBV27, the J call TRBJ1-4; D is undetermined. Germline CDR1 MNHEY, CDR2 SMNVEV (reference sequence). This CDR3 contains 15 residues. Between the trimmed V and J ends, which lost 2 bases and 5 bases, there was a span of 12 bases. The chain's CDR3 is CASSLGPQVNEKLFF. The CDR3 DNA sequence: TGTGCCAGCAGTTTAGGTCCTCAAGTGAATGAAAAACTGTTTTTT.

V usage is TRBV9 and J usage is TRBJ1-2; D gene ambiguous. The CDR3 is made up of 15 amino acids. Germline CDR1 SGDLS, CDR2 YYNGEE. Deletions cut 0 bases from V and 0 bases from J, with 9 bases between. The CDR3 bases are TGTGCCAGCAGCGTAGGTAGCACGACTAACTATGGCTACACCTTC. This encodes CASSVGSTTNYGYTF. The full variable domain, rest sourced from reference TRBV9 and TRBJ1-2, is DSGVTQTPKHLITATGQRVTLRCSPRSGDLSVYWYQQSLDQGLQFLIQYYNGEERAKGNILERFSAQQFPDLHSELNLSSLELGDSALYFCASSVGSTTNYGYTFGSGTRLTVV.

This rearrangement joins TRBV6-4 to TRBJ2-3; no clear D. CDR3 length equals 14 residues. Trimming left V 4 bases short and J 2 bases short, with 10 bases between. Looked up from germline, CDR1 is MRHNA and CDR2 is SNTAGT. CDR3 loop: CASSVDGDTDTQYF. The CDR3, as DNA: TGTGCCAGCAGTGTTGACGGAGACACAGATACGCAGTATTTT.

The V gene is TRBV23-1, the J gene TRBJ2-1; D ambiguous. TRBV23-1 is designated an ORF whose function remains uncertain. The ends were cut back, 4 bases at V and 10 bases at J, with 23 bases in the middle. The CDR3 consists of 16 residues. CDR3 sequence: CASSPPKLPQTIEQFF. The CDR3 DNA sequence: TGCGCCAGCAGTCCACCGAAATTGCCCCAAACAATCGAGCAGTTCTTC.

The rearrangement joins TRBV25-1 to TRBJ2-7, with TRBD2 as a possible D gene (6 bases). The CDR3 covers 14 residues. The V end was cut by 10 bases, the J end by 3 bases, with 19 bases between. The germline V gene encodes CDR1 MGHDK and CDR2 SYGVNS. The CDR3, as DNA: TGTGCCACCCTAGACGGAGGGCGAGGCTACGAGCAGTACTTC. Translation: CATLDGGRGYEQYF.

The chain is built from TRBV20-1 and TRBJ1-2, with no clear D. Trimming removed 2 bases at V and 8 bases at J, with 9 bases between. Germline V gene lookup returns CDR1 DFQATT and CDR2 SNEGSKA (reference sequence). The CDR3 covers 11 residues. The chain's CDR3 is CSARLLGGYTF. CDR3 sequence (DNA): TGCAGTGCTAGACTCTTGGGAGGCTACACCTTC.

This chain links TRBV27 with TRBJ1-5; maybe TRBD1 (5 bases). Trimming shortened V by 7 bases and J by 0 bases, and 10 bases separated the two germline ends. The CDR3 totals 14 residues. Germline V gene sequence: CDR1 MNHEY, CDR2 SMNVEV (reference sequence). The DNA for the CDR3 is TGTGCCAGCACAACGGGGGATAGCAATCAGCCCCAGCATTTT. This encodes CASTTGDSNQPQHF.